Listed here are 3 T cell receptor beta chains from one sample, sequenced in a study of memory CD4+ T cells and cytomegalovirus serostatus. Single viable CD3+CD4+CD8-CD45RO+ cells were sorted as the memory CD4+ T cells. TCRdb keeps only in-frame clones here, not all; method: immunoSEQ multiplex PCR. The data show 45,000 to 70,000 clones, about four fifths seen once. Source material: memory CD4+ T cells from blood. These receptor sequences come from an adult in good health and CMV-seronegative. Some clones in this sample may be carry-over from other donors' samples.

The chain has TRBV9 and TRBJ2-1, with TRBD2 identical over 9 bases. The CDR3 contains 15 residues. The germline V gene has CDR1 SGDLS and CDR2 YYNGEE. Losses at the gene ends were 1 base for V and 6 bases for J; bases not matched to a gene: 5. The CDR3 region has the DNA TGTGCCAGCAGCGTACTTAGCGGGAGCGGCAATGAGCAGTTCTTC. This gives the protein CASSVLSGSGNEQFF.

This clone showed up just a few times. The chain has TRBV5-1 and TRBJ2-5; TRBD1 matches 11 bases. In germline, CDR1 is SGHRS, CDR2 YFSETQ. CDR3 length: 18 amino acids. J gave up 0 bases and V 5 bases, and 12 bases lay outside the gene matches. CDR3 sequence: CASRGTGGGRGHQETQYF. The CDR3 DNA reads TGCGCCAGCAGGGGGACAGGGGGAGGACGGGGCCACCAAGAGACCCAGTACTTC.

The chain uses TRBV19 and TRBJ1-1; 10 bases fit TRBD1. The CDR3 contains 17 residues. In germline, CDR1 is LNHDA, CDR2 SQIVND (reference sequence). With V trimmed by 3 bases and J by 1 base, 8 bases remained unmatched. CDR3 residues: CASSMRGQGVRNTEAFF. In nucleotides, the CDR3 is TGTGCCAGTAGTATGAGAGGACAGGGGGTGAGGAACACTGAAGCTTTCTTT.